The 11 T cell receptor beta chains in this list originate from one sample, sequenced in a study of CD8 T cells in Susac syndrome. When the RNA was reverse transcribed, random hexamers were used with an input of roughly 0.5 to 1 ug. A single record per CDR3 protein comes from TCRdb applying MiXCR to the immunoSEQ multiplex PCR reads. The sample includes around 170,000 distinct CDR3 sequences, roughly 94% of them seen just once. The specimen sequenced was CD8+ T cells from PBMCs. These receptors originate from a human donor with Susac syndrome.

The chain uses TRBV5-1 and TRBJ2-2; D is perhaps TRBD2 (6 bases). This CDR3 contains 17 residues. The germline V gene encodes CDR1 SGHRS and CDR2 YFSETQ. V lost 4 bases and J 2 bases, leaving 18 bases between the germline ends. CDR3 coding DNA: TGCGCCAGCAGCCGGCCGCGGGAACAGCCTAACACCGGGGAGCTGTTTTTT. It yields the protein CASSRPREQPNTGELFF.

The chain joins TRBV13 to TRBJ2-1; the match to TRBD2 covers 7 bases. The germline V gene encodes CDR1 PRHDT and CDR2 FYEKMQ (reference sequence). The CDR3 covers 15 residues. V shed 5 bases and J 7 bases; nucleotides not matched to a gene: 11. CDR3 residues: CASSARGTIRNEQFF. CDR3 sequence (DNA): TGTGCCAGCAGCGCACGAGGGACTATAAGGAATGAGCAGTTCTTC. Supplemented by reference TRBV13 and TRBJ2-1, the full variable domain reads AAGVIQSPRHLIKEKRETATLKCYPIPRHDTVYWYQQGPGQDPQFLISFYEKMQSDKGSIPDRFSAQQFSDYHSELNMSSLELGDSALYFCASSARGTIRNEQFFGPGTRLTVL.

The chain carries TRBV20-1 and TRBJ2-1; D remains ambiguous. V was pared by 3 bases and J by 9 bases, with 9 bases between. The CDR3 has 11 amino acids. CDR1 DFQATT and CDR2 SNEGSKA come from the germline V gene (reference sequence). Written as DNA, the CDR3 is TGCAGTGCTAGTCGTGGCGGTGAGCAGTTCTTC. It is translated as CSASRGGEQFF.

The CDR3 loop reads CASSGGDRDYEQYF. Written as DNA, the CDR3 is TGTGCCAGCAGTGGCGGGGACAGGGACTACGAGCAGTACTTC. V gene TRBV28 combines with J gene TRBJ2-7, with TRBD1 identical over 9 bases. Trimming at V came to 5 bases and at J to 3 bases, leaving 5 bases not matched to a gene. The V gene's germline CDR1 is MDHEN and CDR2 SYDVKM. The CDR3 extends over 14 amino acids.

The gene calls are TRBV20-1 and TRBJ1-1, with D uncertain. V gave up 5 bases and J gave up 0 bases, with 16 bases separating them. The germline V gene encodes CDR1 DFQATT and CDR2 SNEGSKA (reference sequence). This CDR3 contains 15 residues. CDR3 sequence reads: CSALPPGGMNTEAFF. CDR3 DNA: TGCAGTGCTTTACCACCGGGAGGGATGAACACTGAAGCTTTCTTT.

As regards this clonotype: A read error may account for a junction end that differs from germline. The rearrangement links TRBV19 to TRBJ2-3; D is undetermined. The CDR3 extends over 14 amino acids. Germline-derived CDR1 and CDR2 are LNHDA and SQIVND (reference sequence). The CDR3 loop is CLYTGGLSTDTQYF. For the CDR3, the DNA is TGCCTATATACTGGTGGCCTCTCCACAGATACGCAGTATTTT. Based on the CDR3 plus reference TRBV19 and TRBJ2-3, the full variable domain is DGGITQSPKYLFRKEGQNVTLSCEQNLNHDAMYWYRQDPGQGLRLIYYSQIVNDFQKGDIAEGYSVSREKKESFPLTVTSAQKNPTAFYLCLYTGGLSTDTQYFGPGTRLTVL.

This chain links TRBV30 with TRBJ2-7; weak D call: TRBD1 (5 bases). Germline CDR1 GTSNPN, CDR2 SVGIG (reference sequence). The V and J ends lost 2 bases and 4 bases respectively, with 15 bases between them. The CDR3 spans 14 residues. DNA of the CDR3: TGTGCCTGGAGTCGGGCAGGGTCCGTTTACGAGCAGTACTTC. Encoded protein: CAWSRAGSVYEQYF.

This chain uses TRBV5-1 with TRBJ2-1, with a tentative D call TRBD1 (6 bases). The V gene lost 3 bases and the J gene lost 10 bases, with 8 bases spanning the gap. The CDR3 is made up of 11 amino acids. The germline V gene has CDR1 SGHRS and CDR2 YFSETQ. The CDR3 DNA is TGCGCCAGCAGCTCAGGGGTAGAGCAGTTCTTC. Amino acids: CASSSGVEQFF.

The chain recombines TRBV4-1 with TRBJ1-5; no clear D. The CDR3 runs to 12 residues. Germline V gene lookup returns CDR1 MGHRA and CDR2 YSYEKL. Trimming cost V 9 bases and J 7 bases, with 13 bases left between them. The CDR3 here is CASSDFLQPQHF. In nucleotides, the CDR3 is TGCGCCAGTTCGGACTTCTTGCAGCCCCAGCATTTT.

V gene TRBV4-1 combines with J gene TRBJ2-1, with D possibly matching TRBD2 (6 bases). The V gene's germline CDR1 is MGHRA and CDR2 YSYEKL. Trimming took off 3 bases at V and 0 bases at J, with 15 bases between the two ends. The CDR3 is made up of 17 amino acids. The CDR3 loop is CASSHPLEGRSYNEQFF. The CDR3 DNA is TGCGCCAGCAGCCACCCCTTGGAGGGACGCTCCTACAATGAGCAGTTCTTC.

The V and J genes are TRBV12-3 or TRBV12-4 and TRBJ2-5, with D unclear. There are 12 residues in the CDR3. The V end lost 1 base, the J end lost 5 bases, and 5 bases lay between the germline ends. For the CDR3, the DNA is TGTGCCAGCAGTTTAGATTGGGAGACCCAGTACTTC. Its protein is CASSLDWETQYF.